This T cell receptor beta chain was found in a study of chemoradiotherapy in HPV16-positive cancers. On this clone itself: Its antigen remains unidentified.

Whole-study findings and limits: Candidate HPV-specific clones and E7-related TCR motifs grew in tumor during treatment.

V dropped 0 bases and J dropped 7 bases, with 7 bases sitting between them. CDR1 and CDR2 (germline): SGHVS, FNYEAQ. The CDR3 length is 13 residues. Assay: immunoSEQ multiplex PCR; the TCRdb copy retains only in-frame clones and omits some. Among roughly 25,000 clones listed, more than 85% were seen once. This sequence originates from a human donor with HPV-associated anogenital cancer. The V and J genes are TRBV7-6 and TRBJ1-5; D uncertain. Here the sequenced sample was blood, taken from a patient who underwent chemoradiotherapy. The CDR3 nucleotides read TGTGCCAGCAGCTTAGCCCACGGGCAGCCCCAGCATTTT. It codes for CASSLAHGQPQHF.